This TCR beta chain was identified in a study of Graves' ophthalmopathy and Graves' hyperthyroidism. V lost 3 bases and J lost 7, with 11 bases in between. The CDR3 has 13 amino acids. The germline gives CDR1 KGHDR, CDR2 SFDVKD. Investigators amplified TCR beta CDR3 regions from RNA transcripts. First-round RT-PCR used HTBI primers; second-round multiplex PCR followed. TCRdb passed the multiplex PCR reads through MiXCR, listing each CDR3 protein once. The data show over 650,000 distinct CDR3 sequences, roughly 39% seen once. The receptor was isolated from an adult man with Graves' ophthalmopathy. The chain couples TRBV24-1 to TRBJ1-2, with D hard to call. Input material: peripheral blood. CDR3 coding DNA: TGTGCCACCAGTGATGCGAGGGCCCTTGGCTACACCTTC. The encoded protein is CATSDARALGYTF.